This T cell receptor (beta chain) came from a study of OX40 agonist ivuxolimab in advanced cancers. For the study at large: Patients were given ivuxolimab, an antibody that agonizes OX40 (CD134). The eligibility criteria allowed prior anti-PD-1, anti-PD-L1 or anti-CTLA-4 therapy, and 40% had some.

The CDR3 is 14 amino acids. V was pared by 5 bases and J by 7 bases, with 17 bases between. Germline V gene data show CDR1 as MNHEY and CDR2 as SMNVEV (reference sequence). TCRdb's copy holds only in-frame clones and misses some; the assay was immunoSEQ multiplex PCR. The sample contains some 130,000 clones, about 92% of which appear only once. Study observations and caveats: In the 0.1 to 3.0 mg/kg range, CD4+ and CD8+ blood T cells had expanded clonally by week 6. Expanded clones were, on average, more numerous in CD8+ T cells than in CD4+.

Concerning this clone itself: Its antigen is unidentified.

The sample here was CD4+ or CD8+ T cells sorted from blood, taken in a trial of the OX40 agonist ivuxolimab. The V call is TRBV27, the J call TRBJ1-2, with D maybe TRBD1 (5 bases). This clonotype was obtained from an adult with an advanced solid tumor such as melanoma, head and neck, liver or kidney cancer. The CDR3 here is CASSPGIGDGGYTF. CDR3 bases: TGTGCCAGCAGTCCCGGGATTGGGGACGGTGGCTACACCTTC.